The T cell receptor (beta chain) under discussion was sequenced for a study of blood T cell repertoires in COVID-19. About the research overall: The origin of the acute and convalescent COVID-19 samples was the United States, Italy and Spain. T cells, B-cell-depleted T cells, or PBMCs supplied cDNA or gDNA.

Per the study methods: Estimation of nucleated cell counts relied on the amplification of reference gene primers. Generated by immunoSEQ multiplex PCR, the TCRdb table keeps only in-frame clones and is missing some. V, J and clone size reflect that table, while D and trimming were determined from the DNA. The top ten hold roughly 3.2% of the sample, which has 20,000 to 25,000 clones, roughly 83% seen once. This CDR3 is 13 amino acids long. Trimming cost V 4 bases and J 5 bases, with 9 bases left between them. Germline V gene sequence: CDR1 SGHRS, CDR2 YFSETQ. The V gene is TRBV5-1, the J gene TRBJ1-4, with no clear D. The TCR was taken from a man aged 40-49 years with acute or convalescent COVID-19. Sample: peripheral blood. This CDR3 reads CASSPVQNEKLFF. CDR3 in DNA: TGCGCCAGCAGCCCAGTCCAGAATGAAAAACTGTTTTTT.